A single sample is the source of the 14 T cell receptor beta chains below, sequenced in a study of graft-versus-host responses after intestinal transplantation. No antigens are known for them. Clones were read by immunoSEQ multiplex PCR, and TCRdb kept only the in-frame ones, dropping some. The repertoire holds roughly 100,000 clones, with roughly 89% as singletons. The input for sequencing was unstimulated CD4+ T cells sorted from spleen or lymph node cells, taken before transplant. All receptors come from a human donor who was the organ donor for an intestinal transplant.

This clone was observed a few times. The rearrangement links TRBV7-9 to TRBJ1-4; possible D gene TRBD1, 5 bases. Per germline, CDR1 SEHNR and CDR2 FQNEAQ (reference sequence). The CDR3 extends over 15 amino acids. V gave up 5 bases and J gave up 8 bases, with 18 bases separating them. The chain's CDR3 is CASSQFRDWAEKLFF. In nucleotides, the CDR3 is TGTGCCAGCAGCCAATTCCGGGACTGGGCGGAAAAACTGTTTTTT.

CDR3 sequence reads: CASSPRTGPDGYTF. CDR3 DNA sequence: TGTGCCAGCAGCCCTCGGACAGGCCCCGATGGCTACACCTTC. This sequence joins TRBV11-1 and TRBJ1-2; 7 bases agree with TRBD1. Germline assignment: CDR1 SGHAT and CDR2 FQDESV (reference sequence). The CDR3 runs to 14 residues. V gave up 5 bases and J gave up 6 bases; unmatched junction bases: 9.

The chain employs TRBV7-2 and TRBJ2-3; 7 bases are shared with TRBD2. After removal of 1 base from V and 6 bases from J, the junction contained 7 bases not matched to a gene. The CDR3 runs to 15 residues. CDR1 SGHTA and CDR2 FQGNSA come from the germline V gene. The CDR3 nucleotides read TGTGCCAGCAGCTTAGGCGGACTAGTGGCGGATACGCAGTATTTT. Its protein is CASSLGGLVADTQYF.

The V call is TRBV29-1, the J call TRBJ2-3; D may be TRBD1 (5 bases). CDR3 size: 12 residues. V dropped 4 bases and J dropped 4 bases, with 9 bases sitting between them. Germline-derived CDR1 and CDR2 are SQVTM and ANQGSEA. The CDR3 nucleotides are TGCAGCGTTGTCAAGGGGCCAGATACGCAGTATTTT. Encoded protein: CSVVKGPDTQYF.

The chain recombines TRBV7-6 with TRBJ2-3; 8 bases are a match to TRBD1. V lost 1 base to trimming and J lost 1 base; unmatched junction nucleotides: 7. This CDR3 has 17 residues. The germline V gene encodes CDR1 SGHVS and CDR2 FNYEAQ. CDR3 nucleotide sequence: TGTGCCAGCAGCTTAGGGACAGGGCGAGGGCGCACAGATACGCAGTATTTT. Translating gives CASSLGTGRGRTDTQYF.

The chain employs TRBV11-2 and TRBJ2-5; the D is unclear. V was shortened by 4 bases and J by 5 bases, with 14 bases between the two germline ends. CDR1 SGHAT and CDR2 FQNNGV come from the germline V gene. This CDR3 comprises 14 residues. The CDR3 here is CASSYTGPMETQYF. In nucleotides, the CDR3 is TGTGCCAGCAGCTACACTGGGCCAATGGAGACCCAGTACTTC.

The chain couples TRBV28 to TRBJ1-6; D remains ambiguous. With 6 bases removed from V and 1 base from J, the gap between germline ends came to 7 bases. Germline V gene lookup returns CDR1 MDHEN and CDR2 SYDVKM. This CDR3 is 14 amino acids long. The CDR3 reads CASRVGSYNSPLHF. The DNA for the CDR3 is TGTGCCAGCAGGGTCGGGTCCTATAATTCACCCCTCCACTTT.

This chain joins TRBV19 and TRBJ2-1; a possible D gene is TRBD2 (5 bases). Germline lookup yields CDR1 LNHDA and CDR2 SQIVND (reference sequence). This CDR3 is 14 amino acids long. The V gene lost 5 bases and the J gene lost 5 bases, with 13 bases spanning the gap. For the CDR3, the DNA is TGTGCCAGTAGTCTAGCTAACGTACACAATGAGCAGTTCTTC. Protein product: CASSLANVHNEQFF.

This clone has just one count. This sequence joins TRBV7-9 and TRBJ1-6, with 10 bases matching TRBD1. The trim removed 5 bases at V and 7 bases at J, leaving 5 bases unmatched. This CDR3 is 15 amino acids long. The germline V gene has CDR1 SEHNR and CDR2 FQNEAQ (reference sequence). The chain's CDR3 is CASSPRDRGNSPLHF. The CDR3 DNA reads as TGTGCCAGCAGCCCCCGGGACAGGGGAAATTCACCCCTCCACTTT.

The chain is built from TRBV4-1 and TRBJ2-5, with no clear D. The V end was cut by 4 bases, the J end by 2 bases, with 8 bases between. Per germline, CDR1 MGHRA and CDR2 YSYEKL. This CDR3 contains 13 residues. For the CDR3, the DNA is TGCGCCAGCAGCCCATACTTGCAAGAGACCCAGTACTTC. Residues: CASSPYLQETQYF.

CDR3 DNA sequence: TGTGCCAGCAGCCGGGACAGGGAAAAGACCCAGTACTTC. Translated, it gives CASSRDREKTQYF. V gene TRBV5-4 combines with J gene TRBJ2-5; TRBD1 agrees at 9 bases. The J segment lost 6 bases and the V segment lost 4 bases, leaving 4 bases of the junction unmatched. This CDR3 is 13 amino acids long. Germline CDR1 is SGHNT and CDR2 is YYREEE (reference sequence).

V usage is TRBV21-1 and J usage is TRBJ2-5; the DNA was not compared with TRBD1, the D call given in the table. TRBV21-1 is a known pseudogene. CDR3 length: 16 amino acids. CDR3 residues: CASSKERDRGQETQYF. The CDR3 DNA reads TGTGCCAGCAGCAAAGAACGGGACAGGGGGCAAGAGACCCAGTACTTC.

The rearrangement uses TRBV7-2 and TRBJ2-3; D might be TRBD2 (5 bases). The germline V gene encodes CDR1 SGHTA and CDR2 FQGNSA. V was cut by 2 bases and J by 6 bases, with 18 bases left in between. The CDR3 loop spans 16 amino acids. CDR3 DNA sequence: TGTGCCAGCAGCTTAACTCCGGGCCCCCCGGGGGATACGCAGTATTTT. This sequence encodes CASSLTPGPPGDTQYF.

The rearrangement links TRBV5-1 to TRBJ2-7; 7 bases are shared with TRBD2. Trimming took 4 bases from V and 3 from J; bases not matched to a gene: 7. The CDR3 is 14 residues long. Germline V CDR1 and CDR2: SGHRS, YFSETQ. The CDR3 sequence: CASSPGGVLYEQYF. The DNA of the CDR3 is TGCGCCAGCAGCCCTGGGGGGGTCCTCTACGAGCAGTACTTC.